Following are 25 T cell receptor beta chains from one sample sequenced in a study of T cell changes during pregnancy in multiple sclerosis. Measured with immunoSEQ multiplex PCR; TCRdb has only the in-frame clones, and not every one. The table lists tens of thousands of clones, roughly 92% of them singletons. The source material was peripheral blood, sampled in the second trimester of pregnancy. The receptor source for this set is a female donor with multiple sclerosis, enrolled in a pregnancy study.

J is TRBJ2-3 and V is TRBV28, with 10 bases lining up with TRBD2. The CDR3 runs to 17 residues. In germline, CDR1 is MDHEN, CDR2 SYDVKM. V shed 4 bases and J 0 bases; nucleotides not matched to a gene: 7. CDR3 sequence (DNA): TGTGCCAGCAGTTCCCCGTCTAGCGGGGGTAGCACAGATACGCAGTATTTT. The encoded protein is CASSSPSSGGSTDTQYF.

This sequence joins TRBV11-3 and TRBJ2-2, with 8 bases matching TRBD2. J was trimmed by 4 bases and V by 4 bases; bases with no gene match: 2. Germline V gene lookup returns CDR1 SGHNT and CDR2 YENEEA. The CDR3 extends over 14 amino acids. The CDR3, as DNA: TGTGCCAGCAGCTCGGGAGGGCCCACCGGGGAGCTGTTTTTT. This codes for CASSSGGPTGELFF.

This rearrangement joins TRBV9 to TRBJ2-3; tentative D call: TRBD2 (7 bases). Trimming cost V 0 bases and J 4 bases, with 9 bases left between them. CDR1 SGDLS and CDR2 YYNGEE come from the germline V gene. CDR3 length: 14 amino acids. The CDR3 is CASSVGGGPDTQYF. In nucleotides, the CDR3 is TGTGCCAGCAGCGTAGGGGGGGGCCCAGATACGCAGTATTTT.

The chain couples TRBV14 to TRBJ2-7, with D possibly TRBD1 on 5 matching bases. The CDR3 is 15 amino acids. CDR1 SGHDN and CDR2 FVKESK come from the germline V gene. V lost 6 bases, J lost 0 bases, and 15 bases lay in between. CDR3 region: CASSYYRWPSYEQYF. CDR3 DNA sequence: TGTGCCAGCAGTTATTACAGGTGGCCCTCCTACGAGCAGTACTTC.

Points on this clone: The junction departs from germline at one end; a sequencing error may be responsible. V is TRBV7-9 and J is TRBJ1-6, with a tentative D call TRBD1 (6 bases). CDR1 SEHNR and CDR2 FQNEAQ come from the germline V gene (reference sequence). CDR3 size: 15 residues. The CDR3 sequence is CASSPQGPTDSPFHF. CDR3 bases: TGTGCCAGCAGCCCACAGGGACCTACGGATTCACCCTTCCACTTT.

This sequence joins TRBV29-1 and TRBJ2-7; 9 nucleotides agree with TRBD1. V lost 1 base and J lost 6; bases outside the gene matches: 22. This CDR3 is 19 amino acids long. Germline loops: CDR1 SQVTM, CDR2 ANQGSEA. The CDR3 DNA reads as TGCAGCGTTGAAGCTCAGACAGGGGGAAAATCCTCTCTCTTTTGCGAGCAGTACTTC. Amino acids: CSVEAQTGGKSSLFCEQYF.

The V gene is TRBV6-5, the J gene TRBJ2-5; D is perhaps TRBD1 (5 bases). Trimming removed 6 bases from V and 5 bases from J, with 16 bases in between. CDR1 MNHEY and CDR2 SVGAGI come from the germline V gene. This CDR3 is 14 amino acids long. The CDR3 region has the DNA TGTGCCAGCAGATTGGACACAAACACTGAGACCCAGTACTTC. This translates into CASRLDTNTETQYF.

This clone was seen a single time. The gene calls are TRBV6-1 and TRBJ2-3; 9 positions match TRBD2. The CDR3 covers 16 residues. Germline V CDR1 and CDR2: MNHNS, SASEGT. The V gene end was trimmed by 4 bases and the J gene end by 5 bases; junction bases not matched to a gene: 10. The DNA for the CDR3 is TGTGCCAGCAGTGCCTTAGCGGGAGACGGGGGAGATACGCAGTATTTT. Its protein is CASSALAGDGGDTQYF.

The chain combines TRBV18 with TRBJ1-6, with 8 nucleotides matching TRBD1. Germline V gives CDR1 KGHSH, CDR2 LQKENI. The CDR3 extends over 14 amino acids. With 6 bases clipped from V and 9 bases from J, the junction kept 7 bases outside the gene matches. The CDR3 here is CASSPTGGGSPLHF. The CDR3 nucleotides are TGTGCCAGCTCCCCTACAGGGGGGGGTTCACCCCTCCACTTT. The full variable domain, completed using reference TRBV18 and TRBJ1-6, is NAGVMQNPRHLVRRRGQEARLRCSPMKGHSHVYWYRQLPEEGLKFMVYLQKENIIDESGMPKERFSAEFPKEGPSILRIQQVVRGDSAAYFCASSPTGGGSPLHFGNGTRLTVT.

The V call is TRBV30, the J call TRBJ1-3; D gene ambiguous. V was shortened by 4 bases and J by 3 bases, with 13 bases between the two germline ends. The germline gives CDR1 GTSNPN, CDR2 SVGIG (reference sequence). The CDR3 contains 14 residues. The CDR3: CAWKFESRGNTIYF. DNA of the CDR3: TGTGCCTGGAAGTTCGAGAGTCGTGGAAACACCATATATTTT. Full variable domain (remainder filled in from reference TRBV30 and TRBJ1-3): SQTIHQWPATLVQPVGSPLSLECTVEGTSNPNLYWYRQAAGRGLQLLFYSVGIGQISSEVPQNLSASRPQDRQFILSSKKLLLSDSGFYLCAWKFESRGNTIYFGEGSWLTVV.

The chain recombines TRBV12-2 with TRBJ2-2; the table assigns TRBD1, which was not confirmed against the DNA. TRBV12-2 is a known pseudogene. The CDR3 contains 16 residues. This CDR3 is CASRRPGQGNTGELFF. The CDR3 DNA follows: TGTGCAAGTCGCCGGCCGGGACAGGGGAACACCGGGGAGCTGTTTTTT.

The chain recombines TRBV11-2 with TRBJ2-1; 7 bases fit TRBD1. Germline trimming cut 5 bases from V and 9 bases from J; bases unmatched to any gene: 7. Per germline, CDR1 SGHAT and CDR2 FQNNGV. This CDR3 is 13 amino acids long. The CDR3 region is CASSPTGSGEQFF. The DNA of the CDR3 is TGTGCCAGCAGCCCGACAGGGTCGGGTGAGCAGTTCTTC.

CDR3 DNA sequence: TGTGCCAGCACCCCCAGGGGGCCCCTTGGGGTGGGAGACGAGCAGTACTTC. Protein sequence: CASTPRGPLGVGDEQYF. The chain employs TRBV27 and TRBJ2-7, with 8 nucleotides matching TRBD1. The germline CDR1 and CDR2 sequences are MNHEY and SMNVEV (reference sequence). The CDR3 has 17 residues. Trimming took 7 bases from V and 5 from J; bases not matched to a gene: 19.

The chain's CDR3 is CASSYSRNTEAFF. DNA of the CDR3: TGTGCCAGCAGTTACTCGCGGAACACTGAAGCTTTCTTT. The V gene is TRBV6-5, the J gene TRBJ1-1; no definite D call. The CDR3 loop spans 13 amino acids. Trimming left V 0 bases short and J 1 base short, with 3 bases between. Per the germline V gene, CDR1 is MNHEY and CDR2 is SVGAGI.

CDR3 nucleotide sequence: TGTGCCAGCAGCTTAGTCACGCAGAACTATGGCTACACCTTC. It encodes CASSLVTQNYGYTF. V gene TRBV7-2 combines with J gene TRBJ1-2; D is uncertain. The germline V gene has CDR1 SGHTA and CDR2 FQGNSA. This CDR3 spans 14 amino acids. With 1 base removed from V and 2 bases from J, the gap between germline ends came to 8 bases.

The chain joins TRBV19 to TRBJ2-3, with 14 bases aligning to TRBD2. There are 24 residues in the CDR3. Germline trimming cut 3 bases from V and 4 bases from J; bases unmatched to any gene: 27. CDR1 and CDR2 from the germline V gene are LNHDA and SQIVND (reference sequence). DNA for the CDR3: TGTGCCAGTAGTATTCGGGGTCCGGGACTAGCGGGAGTATTGGTGTTCGAAGGTGCAGATACGCAGTATTTT. This gives the protein CASSIRGPGLAGVLVFEGADTQYF.

This clone appeared a few times. The CDR3 is CASSKRNGQGHTSTGELFF. The CDR3 bases are TGTGCCAGCAGCAAACGGAACGGACAGGGGCACACCAGTACCGGGGAGCTGTTTTTT. The chain employs TRBV21-1 and TRBJ2-2; TRBD1 was called by the table and not checked on the DNA. TRBV21-1 is deemed a pseudogene. The CDR3 spans 19 residues.

The CDR3 region is CASSSGGLAGEETQYF. CDR3 DNA sequence: TGCGCCAGCAGCTCCGGGGGACTAGCGGGGGAAGAGACCCAGTACTTC. This chain links TRBV5-1 with TRBJ2-5, with 14 bases fitting TRBD2. Germline CDR1 reads SGHRS; CDR2 reads YFSETQ. The junction had 4 bases not matched to a gene; V was cut back by 3 bases and J by 3 bases. This CDR3 spans 16 amino acids.

This chain connects TRBV6-5 to TRBJ2-3, with unresolved D. V dropped 7 bases and J dropped 4 bases, with 15 bases sitting between them. Germline values: CDR1 MNHEY, CDR2 SVGAGI. The CDR3 spans 14 residues. The CDR3 spells CASTDPNRADTQYF. The CDR3 nucleotides read TGTGCCAGCACTGACCCCAATCGGGCAGATACGCAGTATTTT.

The chain recombines TRBV5-1 with TRBJ2-1, with 8 bases identical to TRBD1. The CDR3 sequence is 15 residues long. The junction had 7 bases not matched to a gene; V was cut back by 4 bases and J by 4 bases. CDR1 and CDR2 (germline): SGHRS, YFSETQ. The CDR3: CASSTTGGSYNEQFF. CDR3 DNA sequence: TGCGCCAGCAGCACTACAGGGGGTTCTTACAATGAGCAGTTCTTC.

This sequence joins TRBV19 and TRBJ2-2, with D hard to call. The CDR3 totals 15 residues. Germline V gene sequence: CDR1 LNHDA, CDR2 SQIVND (reference sequence). V shed 3 bases and J shed 3 bases, with 11 bases lying between them. The DNA of the CDR3 is TGTGCCAGTAGTATTCTAGACTCAGACACCGGGGAGCTGTTTTTT. Residues: CASSILDSDTGELFF.

CDR3 protein: CASSYRGPSTDTQYF. The DNA for the CDR3 is TGTGCCAGCAGTTACAGGGGCCCTAGCACAGATACGCAGTATTTT. This rearrangement joins TRBV6-5 to TRBJ2-3, with D perhaps matching TRBD1 (5 bases). This CDR3 is 15 amino acids long. The V and J ends lost 2 bases and 0 bases respectively, with 9 bases between them. Germline lookup yields CDR1 MNHEY and CDR2 SVGAGI.

In this sample, this clone turned up once. The chain employs TRBV9 and TRBJ2-7, with TRBD1 identical over 7 bases. The V gene's germline CDR1 is SGDLS and CDR2 YYNGEE. CDR3 length: 15 residues. V lost 4 bases and J lost 4; bases outside the gene matches: 11. The CDR3 is CASSPQDRAHYEQYF. The CDR3 DNA is TGTGCCAGCAGCCCACAAGACAGGGCCCATTACGAGCAGTACTTC. The whole variable domain, remainder taken from reference TRBV9 and TRBJ2-7, is DSGVTQTPKHLITATGQRVTLRCSPRSGDLSVYWYQQSLDQGLQFLIQYYNGEERAKGNILERFSAQQFPDLHSELNLSSLELGDSALYFCASSPQDRAHYEQYFGPGTRLTVT.

V gene TRBV2 combines with J gene TRBJ2-3, with D uncertain. From germline, CDR1 is SNHLY and CDR2 FYNNEI. CDR3 length equals 12 residues. Trimming took off 5 bases at V and 3 bases at J, with 6 bases between the two ends. The CDR3 is CASSKLTDTQYF. CDR3 DNA sequence: TGTGCCAGCAGTAAATTAACAGATACGCAGTATTTT. Combining the CDR3 with reference TRBV2 and TRBJ2-3 gives the whole variable domain EPEVTQTPSHQVTQMGQEVILRCVPISNHLYFYWYRQILGQKVEFLVSFYNNEISEKSEIFDDQFSVERPDGSNFTLKIRSTKLEDSAMYFCASSKLTDTQYFGPGTRLTVL.

This clone was counted a single time. This chain links TRBV25-1 with TRBJ2-3, with TRBD2 identical over 15 bases. V shed 3 bases and J 7 bases; nucleotides not matched to a gene: 2. Germline V gives CDR1 MGHDK, CDR2 SYGVNS. The CDR3 runs to 15 residues. In DNA, the CDR3 is TGTGCCAGCAGTGAGGGACTAGCGGGAGGAAATACGCAGTATTTT. Its translation: CASSEGLAGGNTQYF.